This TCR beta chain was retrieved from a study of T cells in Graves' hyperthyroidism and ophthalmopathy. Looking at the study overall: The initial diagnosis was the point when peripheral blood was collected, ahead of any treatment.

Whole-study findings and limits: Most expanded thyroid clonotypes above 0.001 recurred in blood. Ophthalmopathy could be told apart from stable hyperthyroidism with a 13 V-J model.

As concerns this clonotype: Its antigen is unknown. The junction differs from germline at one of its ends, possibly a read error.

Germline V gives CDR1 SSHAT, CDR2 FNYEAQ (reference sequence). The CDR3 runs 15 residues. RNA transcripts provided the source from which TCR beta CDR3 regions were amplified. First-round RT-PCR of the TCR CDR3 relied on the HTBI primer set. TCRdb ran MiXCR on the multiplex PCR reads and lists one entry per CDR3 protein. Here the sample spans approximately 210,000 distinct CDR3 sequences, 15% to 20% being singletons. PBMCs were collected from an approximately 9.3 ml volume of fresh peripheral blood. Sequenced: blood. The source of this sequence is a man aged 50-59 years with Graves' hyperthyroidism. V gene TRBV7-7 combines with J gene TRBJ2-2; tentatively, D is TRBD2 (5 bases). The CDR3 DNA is TGTGCTAGCAGCCCCAGAATAGGAGGTACCGGGGAGCTGTTTTTT. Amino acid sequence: CASSPRIGGTGELFF.